A selection of T cell receptor beta chains follows, all from one sample in a study of OX40 agonist ivuxolimab in advanced cancers. Assay: immunoSEQ multiplex PCR; the TCRdb copy retains only in-frame clones and omits some. The sample comprises 72,000 or so clones, about 91% of which are singletons, and roughly 0.9% rests with the top ten. The sample in question was CD4+ or CD8+ T cells sorted from blood, obtained in a trial of the OX40 agonist ivuxolimab. These receptors originate from an adult with an advanced solid tumor such as melanoma, head and neck, liver or kidney cancer. Each CDR3 is given with its conserved first and last residue. The D gene is left open where the match is weak. Only some rows state a clone size, as once, few, many or a class for expanded clones.

D,V,J,size,DNA,CDR3
.,TRBV6-5,TRBJ2-7,.,TGTGCCAGCAGTTACTCGGGTAGAAATACCTACGAGCAGTACTTC,CASSYSGRNTYEQYF
TRBD1,TRBV7-2,TRBJ1-2,.,TGTGCCAGCAGCCCGGGACAGGTCTATGGCTACACCTTC,CASSPGQVYGYTF
.,TRBV29-1,TRBJ2-7,.,TGCAGCGTGCGGGTCAGCTCCTACGAGCAGTACTTC,CSVRVSSYEQYF
.,TRBV7-9,TRBJ2-7,.,TGTGCCAGCAGCTTAAGTACTGGGGCCTATGGAGGCGAGCAGTACTTC,CASSLSTGAYGGEQYF
TRBD2,TRBV19,TRBJ2-1,.,TGTGCCAGTAGTATAGTACTAGCGGGCCCCAATGAGCAGTTCTTC,CASSIVLAGPNEQFF
.,TRBV7-3,TRBJ2-6,.,TGTGCCAGCAGCCTTAAGAGGGTGCAGGTCGGCTCTGGGGCCAACGTCCTGACTTTC,CASSLKRVQVGSGANVLTF
.,TRBV4-3,TRBJ1-5,few,TGCGCCAGCAGCCAAGATCGGGGTCAGCCCCAGCATTTT,CASSQDRGQPQHF
.,TRBV21-1,TRBJ1-6,.,TGTGCCAGCAGCAAAATTGATGACAGGGACTCCTATAATTCACCCCTCCACTTT,CASSKIDDRDSYNSPLHF
.,TRBV4-3,TRBJ1-4,.,TGCGCCAGCAGCCAAGACCCCACGACTAATGAAAAACTGTTTTTT,CASSQDPTTNEKLFF
TRBD1,TRBV5-1,TRBJ2-7,once,TGCGCCAGCAGCTTGGAACCGGGACAGGGTTTTTACGAGCAGTACTTC,CASSLEPGQGFYEQYF
.,TRBV28,TRBJ1-1,.,TGTGCCAGCAGTTTCAACAGGGAAGTGAGTATGAACACTGAAGCTTTCTTT,CASSFNREVSMNTEAFF
.,TRBV7-3,TRBJ2-2,.,TGTGCCAGCAGCCCAAGCGGGCCAGGGCCGAACACCGGGGAGCTGTTTTTT,CASSPSGPGPNTGELFF
.,TRBV7-2,TRBJ1-5,once,TGTGCCAGCAGCCTGGGACTCTCGAACGTGCAGCCCCAGCATTTT,CASSLGLSNVQPQHF
.,TRBV6-6,TRBJ1-1,.,TGTGCCAGCACCCCCACTATGAACACTGAAGCTTTCTTT,CASTPTMNTEAFF
TRBD1,TRBV13,TRBJ1-1,.,TGTGCCAGCAGCTTATTCTACCAGGGGGCGATCATGAACACTGAAGCTTTCTTT,CASSLFYQGAIMNTEAFF
.,TRBV19,TRBJ1-3,.,TGTGCCAGTAGTATCGCCTCGGCTGGAAACACCATATATTTT,CASSIASAGNTIYF
.,TRBV5-1,TRBJ2-7,.,TGCGCCAGCTCGGACGAATACGAGCAGTACTTC,CASSDEYEQYF
.,TRBV14,TRBJ2-3,.,TGTGCCAGCAGCCAAGTCAAGTGGGAGAGCACAGATACGCAGTATTTT,CASSQVKWESTDTQYF
TRBD1,TRBV18,TRBJ1-1,.,TGTGCCAGCTCTTCGACAGGGGCCCCGGACACTGAAGCTTTCTTT,CASSSTGAPDTEAFF
.,TRBV9,TRBJ1-4,.,TGTGCCAGCAGCGTAGGAGAGGGGAGAAATGAAAAACTGTTTTTT,CASSVGEGRNEKLFF
TRBD1,TRBV5-4,TRBJ2-5,.,TGTGCCAGCAGCACGACAGGGGTCGGGCAAGAGACCCAGTACTTC,CASSTTGVGQETQYF
.,TRBV28,TRBJ1-1,.,TGTGCCAGTATAGCAGGGATGAACACTGAAGCTTTCTTT,CASIAGMNTEAFF
TRBD1,TRBV19,TRBJ2-3,.,TGTGCCAGTAGTCGCACAGGGGGTGCTAGCACAGATACGCAGTATTTT,CASSRTGGASTDTQYF
.,TRBV28,TRBJ1-1,.,TGTGCCAGCAGTGGGGCCTCGGAGGACACTGAAGCTTTCTTT,CASSGASEDTEAFF
TRBD1,TRBV9,TRBJ2-3,.,TGTGCCAGCAGCGAAAGCGAGGGGGCCAGCACAGATACGCAGTATTTT,CASSESEGASTDTQYF
.,TRBV2,TRBJ2-2,.,TGTGCCAGCGGTGAGACGCGAGGCACCGGGGAGCTGTTTTTT,CASGETRGTGELFF
.,TRBV13,TRBJ1-5,.,TGTGCCAGCAGCTACAGGGTTGGCCAGCCCCAGCATTTT,CASSYRVGQPQHF
TRBD1,TRBV7-8,TRBJ1-4,.,TGTGCCAGCAGCTTAGACAGGGGCTATGAAAAACTGTTTTTT,CASSLDRGYEKLFF
.,TRBV6-1,TRBJ1-2,.,TGTGCCAGCAGTCCGAACTATGGCTACACCTTC,CASSPNYGYTF
.,TRBV7-2,TRBJ2-1,.,TGTGCCAGCAGGTCAAAGGGGGGGAGCTCCTACAATGAGCAGTTCTTC,CASRSKGGSSYNEQFF
.,TRBV9,TRBJ1-4,.,TGTGCCAGCAGCCCCGGACAGAGATGGCTGTTTTTT,CASSPGQRWLFF
.,TRBV7-9,TRBJ1-3,.,TGTGCCAGCAGCTTAGGTACGAGCTCTGGAAACACCATATATTTT,CASSLGTSSGNTIYF
TRBD2,TRBV9,TRBJ2-3,.,TGTGCCAGCAGCGTAGCGGGACTAGCGGGGGGCCGCCGAGGCGATACGCAGTATTTT,CASSVAGLAGGRRGDTQYF
.,TRBV4-1,TRBJ2-1,.,TGCGCCAGCAGCCACTTGGGGTTACACTACAATGAGCAGTTCTTC,CASSHLGLHYNEQFF
.,TRBV4-3,TRBJ2-6,few,TGCGCCAGCAGCCAAGATCAAACAGGGCATTACTCTGGGGCCAACGTCCTGACTTTC,CASSQDQTGHYSGANVLTF
.,TRBV29-1,TRBJ2-5,.,TGCAGCGGCGGGGAGACAGAGACCCAGTACTTC,CSGGETETQYF
TRBD1,TRBV7-8,TRBJ1-4,.,TGTGCCAGCAGCGGATCGACAGGGACTAATGAAAAACTGTTTTTT,CASSGSTGTNEKLFF
TRBD1,TRBV6-6,TRBJ1-1,.,TGTGCCAGCAGCGTACCGCGGGACAGAAGTGAAGCTTTCTTT,CASSVPRDRSEAFF
.,TRBV6-1,TRBJ1-2,.,TGTGCCAGCAGCGTCCACGGAGGTTATGGCTACACCTTC,CASSVHGGYGYTF
.,TRBV4-1,TRBJ1-2,few,TGCGCCAGCAGCCAAGATCTCCTTTTGGGCTACACCTTC,CASSQDLLLGYTF
.,TRBV30,TRBJ1-3,.,TGTGCCTGGAGCCGGGGAGGTATGGACACCATATATTTT,CAWSRGGMDTIYF
.,TRBV19,TRBJ2-6,.,TGTGCCAGTAGTATGCGGCAGGCAACCTCTGGGGCCAACGTCCTGACTTTC,CASSMRQATSGANVLTF
TRBD1,TRBV13,TRBJ2-3,.,TGTGCCAGCAGCCCCCCGCAGGGGGACAGCACAGATACGCAGTATTTT,CASSPPQGDSTDTQYF
TRBD2,TRBV9,TRBJ2-5,.,TGTGCCAGCAGCGTGGGGACTAGCGGGTGGGGAGAGACCCAGTACTTC,CASSVGTSGWGETQYF
.,TRBV19,TRBJ1-2,.,TGTGCCAGTAGTATAATCGGAGGGGTCGTGGATGGCTACACCTTC,CASSIIGGVVDGYTF
.,TRBV18,TRBJ1-5,.,TGTGCCAGCTCACCCTCCGGCAGGATAGCAGGGAGGTCAAATCAGCCCCAGCATTTT,CASSPSGRIAGRSNQPQHF
TRBD2,TRBV13,TRBJ2-3,.,TGTGCCAGCAGCCAGGGACTAGCGGGGGTGGATACGCAGTATTTT,CASSQGLAGVDTQYF
TRBD1,TRBV2,TRBJ1-4,once,TGTGCCAGCAGAATACAGGGGAGAGAACTGTTTTTT,CASRIQGRELFF
.,TRBV11-2,TRBJ1-2,.,TGTGCCAGCAGTTCAATTGTAGACTATGGCTACACCTTC,CASSSIVDYGYTF
.,TRBV11-2,TRBJ1-4,.,TGTGCCAGCAGACGGATCCGGGACCGTGGTGAAAAACTGTTTTTT,CASRRIRDRGEKLFF
.,TRBV30,TRBJ1-5,.,TGTGCCTGGAGTGGAGGGCCACGTCAGCCCCAGCATTTT,CAWSGGPRQPQHF
.,TRBV5-1,TRBJ1-2,once,TGCGCCAGCAGCTTGTTATTTCCTCCTGAGGGTGGCTACACCTTC,CASSLLFPPEGGYTF
.,TRBV9,TRBJ2-3,.,TGTGCCAGCAGCGCAAGCTCTCCTGGGCAGTATTTT,CASSASSPGQYF
.,TRBV27,TRBJ2-3,.,TGTGCCAGCACCCCAGGGGATAGAACAGATACGCAGTATTTT,CASTPGDRTDTQYF
.,TRBV18,TRBJ2-2,.,TGTGCCAGCTCACCCGCGAACACCGGGGAGCTGTTTTTT,CASSPANTGELFF
.,TRBV7-3,TRBJ1-2,.,TGTGCCAGCAGCTTGAACGGGCTCATTGGCTACACCTTC,CASSLNGLIGYTF
.,TRBV5-6,TRBJ2-2,.,TGTGCCAGCAGCTTGTATCCCACCGGGGAGCTGTTTTTT,CASSLYPTGELFF
.,TRBV6-5,TRBJ2-3,.,TGTGCCAGCAGTTACTCACGAAGCACAGATACGCAGTATTTT,CASSYSRSTDTQYF
TRBD1,TRBV5-1,TRBJ2-4,.,TGCGCCAGCAGCCCAGGGACAGGGGGGAACATTCAGTACTTC,CASSPGTGGNIQYF
.,TRBV7-3,TRBJ2-6,.,TGTGCCAGCAGCTCCCGACTCCGGAGCGGGGCCAACGTCCTGACTTTC,CASSSRLRSGANVLTF